These 25 T cell receptor beta chains originate from one sample sequenced in a study of blood T cell repertoires in COVID-19. Sequencing was performed with immunoSEQ multiplex PCR; in TCRdb, only in-frame clones are kept and a portion is missing. The table has 150,000 or so clones, roughly nine tenths seen once; the top ten hold roughly a sixth. Sequencing was carried out using peripheral blood. The origin of the receptors is a man in his 60s with active or convalescent COVID-19.

This rearrangement joins TRBV25-1 to TRBJ1-2, with TRBD1 identical over 10 bases. Germline V gene data show CDR1 as MGHDK and CDR2 as SYGVNS. The ends lost 7 bases at V and 4 bases at J; junction bases unmatched: 6. The CDR3 is made up of 14 amino acids. CDR3 region: CASTPGTGAYGYTF. The CDR3 coding sequence is TGTGCCAGCACCCCCGGGACAGGGGCCTATGGCTACACCTTC.

The chain uses TRBV5-1 and TRBJ1-1; 7 bases match TRBD1. The CDR3 spans 14 residues. The junction had 5 bases not matched to a gene; V was cut back by 1 base and J by 5 bases. Germline values: CDR1 SGHRS, CDR2 YFSETQ. CDR3 loop: CASSLLQGSTEAFF. Written as DNA, the CDR3 is TGCGCCAGCAGCTTGTTACAGGGGTCGACTGAAGCTTTCTTT.

The chain employs TRBV4-2 and TRBJ1-3; TRBD1 matches at 9 bases. Germline CDR1 reads LGHNA; CDR2 reads YNFKEQ. This CDR3 comprises 14 residues. J gave up 3 bases and V 4 bases, and 1 base lay outside the gene matches. Here the CDR3 reads CASSPDRGGNTIYF. DNA for the CDR3: TGTGCCAGCAGCCCGGACAGGGGTGGAAACACCATATATTTT.

DNA for the CDR3: TGTGCCAGCAGGGGGACAGGGGCCACTGAAGCTTTCTTT. This translates into CASRGTGATEAFF. The V and J genes are TRBV2 and TRBJ1-1; 10 positions match TRBD1. Germline CDR1 is SNHLY and CDR2 is FYNNEI. The CDR3 is 13 residues long. V lost 6 bases to trimming and J lost 4 bases; unmatched junction nucleotides: 2.

The chain combines TRBV5-1 with TRBJ2-1, with 9 positions matching TRBD2. The ends lost 7 bases at V and 4 bases at J; junction bases unmatched: 12. This CDR3 region has 16 residues. Looked up from germline, CDR1 is SGHRS and CDR2 is YFSETQ. DNA of the CDR3: TGCGCCAGCTCCGTGGGGGGACTAGCAGCGTACAATGAGCAGTTCTTC. Translated, it gives CASSVGGLAAYNEQFF.

In its sample, this clone was seen once. This sequence joins TRBV20-1 and TRBJ1-2; the D gene is possibly TRBD1 (6 bases). The CDR3 runs to 14 residues. V gave up 3 bases and J gave up 10 bases, with 21 bases separating them. From germline, CDR1 is DFQATT and CDR2 SNEGSKA (reference sequence). The CDR3 DNA sequence: TGCAGTGCTAGTCCCTCGTCCAACAGGGCTGACTACACCTTC. Protein product: CSASPSSNRADYTF.

Only one count was recorded for this clone. The chain employs TRBV11-2 and TRBJ2-1; 9 bases line up with TRBD1. J was trimmed by 5 bases and V by 0 bases; bases with no gene match: 11. Germline V CDR1 and CDR2: SGHAT, FQNNGV. The CDR3 totals 18 residues. Written as DNA, the CDR3 is TGTGCCAGCAGCTTAGATATAAGTGGACAGGGGTCTAACAATGAGCAGTTCTTC. It yields the protein CASSLDISGQGSNNEQFF. Full variable domain (outside the CDR3, taken from reference TRBV11-2 and TRBJ2-1): EAGVAQSPRYKIIEKRQSVAFWCNPISGHATLYWYQQILGQGPKLLIQFQNNGVVDDSQLPKDRFSAERLKGVDSTLKIQPAKLEDSAVYLCASSLDISGQGSNNEQFFGPGTRLTVL.

The V gene is TRBV28, the J gene TRBJ1-2; 10 bases align to TRBD1. The germline CDR1 and CDR2 sequences are MDHEN and SYDVKM. V was pared by 7 bases and J by 3 bases, with 8 bases of the junction left unmatched. The CDR3 spans 15 residues. The CDR3 region is CASKGSGTGDYGYTF. The CDR3 DNA follows: TGTGCCAGCAAAGGTTCCGGGACAGGGGACTATGGCTACACCTTC.

The chain employs TRBV5-4 and TRBJ2-3; 7 nucleotides agree with TRBD1. Germline-derived CDR1 and CDR2 are SGHNT and YYREEE (reference sequence). J was trimmed by 0 bases and V by 4 bases; bases with no gene match: 8. CDR3 length equals 16 residues. CDR3 DNA sequence: TGTGCCAGCAGCAAGGAGGACAGGCCTAGCACAGATACGCAGTATTTT. Residues: CASSKEDRPSTDTQYF. Combining the CDR3 with reference TRBV5-4 and TRBJ2-3 gives the whole variable domain ETGVTQSPTHLIKTRGQQVTLRCSSQSGHNTVSWYQQALGQGPQFIFQYYREEENGRGNFPPRFSGLQFPNYSSELNVNALELDDSALYLCASSKEDRPSTDTQYFGPGTRLTVL.

The chain combines TRBV2 with TRBJ1-5; 9 nucleotides align to TRBD1. Germline V gene sequence: CDR1 SNHLY, CDR2 FYNNEI. This CDR3 spans 15 amino acids. Trimming cost V 8 bases and J 4 bases; bases outside gene matches: 9. CDR3 residues: CASDPGQGGNQPQHF. In nucleotides, the CDR3 is TGTGCCAGCGACCCGGGACAGGGAGGAAATCAGCCCCAGCATTTT.

The V and J genes are TRBV30 and TRBJ2-7; 7 bases align to TRBD1. Germline assignment: CDR1 GTSNPN and CDR2 SVGIG (reference sequence). CDR3 size: 12 residues. The DNA of the CDR3 is TGTGCTGGGACAGCTCGCGCTGGCGAGCAGTACTTC. Residues: CAGTARAGEQYF.

The count of this clone is one. The chain combines TRBV30 with TRBJ1-2, with 7 bases matching TRBD1. The CDR3 loop spans 12 amino acids. The ends lost 0 bases at V and 6 bases at J; junction bases unmatched: 1. The germline V gene has CDR1 GTSNPN and CDR2 SVGIG (reference sequence). The CDR3 DNA sequence: TGTGCCTGGAGTGTAGGGGGCCATGGCTACACCTTC. Protein: CAWSVGGHGYTF.

The V gene is TRBV4-1, the J gene TRBJ2-5, with D possibly TRBD2 on 6 matching bases. The CDR3 covers 16 residues. Germline V gene data show CDR1 as MGHRA and CDR2 as YSYEKL. Trimming left V 4 bases short and J 5 bases short, with 20 bases between. As DNA, the CDR3 is TGCGCCAGCAGCCGCCCATCTAATGCTGGGGGGGAGACCCAGTACTTC. It yields the protein CASSRPSNAGGETQYF.

The J gene is TRBJ1-4, the V gene TRBV21-1; the table gives TRBD1 as D, unverified against the DNA. TRBV21-1 represents a pseudogene. The CDR3 loop spans 17 amino acids. The CDR3: CASSKRSQAAENEKLFF. The DNA of the CDR3 is TGTGCCAGCAGCAAAAGGTCCCAGGCAGCCGAAAATGAAAAACTGTTTTTT.

About this clone: Other DNA sequences of this sample code for an identical CDR3. The V call is TRBV5-1, the J call TRBJ1-2, with TRBD1 identical over 8 bases. V lost 0 bases and J lost 2; bases outside the gene matches: 0. Germline CDR1 reads SGHRS; CDR2 reads YFSETQ. The CDR3 contains 14 residues. The CDR3 coding sequence is TGCGCCAGCAGCTTGGGACAGGGGAACTATGGCTACACCTTC. It specifies CASSLGQGNYGYTF.

The chain joins TRBV19 to TRBJ1-5, with TRBD1 as a possible D gene (5 bases). This CDR3 contains 15 residues. Germline lookup yields CDR1 LNHDA and CDR2 SQIVND (reference sequence). Trimming cost V 3 bases and J 3 bases, with 12 bases left between them. CDR3 nucleotides: TGTGCCAGTAGTATCCTGGCCAGGGCCAATCAGCCCCAGCATTTT. As protein: CASSILARANQPQHF.

The chain employs TRBV5-1 and TRBJ1-1; a possible D gene is TRBD1 (6 bases). The CDR3 has 15 residues. In germline, CDR1 is SGHRS, CDR2 YFSETQ. Trimming cost V 0 bases and J 3 bases, with 12 bases left between them. The CDR3 nucleotides read TGCGCCAGCAGCTTGGTTCCAGGGGAGTACACTGAAGCTTTCTTT. It translates to CASSLVPGEYTEAFF.

The chain couples TRBV5-1 to TRBJ1-4; TRBD1 aligns across 9 bases. CDR3 length equals 14 residues. V shed 5 bases and J 10 bases; nucleotides not matched to a gene: 9. The germline CDR1 and CDR2 sequences are SGHRS and YFSETQ. In nucleotides, the CDR3 is TGCGCCAGCAGGCCTCCGGGACAGGGTGGAAAACTGTTTTTT. Its protein is CASRPPGQGGKLFF.

The CDR3 region is CASSQDLYGESTDTQYF. The CDR3 nucleotides read TGTGCCAGCAGCCAAGATCTTTACGGGGAAAGCACAGATACGCAGTATTTT. V usage is TRBV4-2 and J usage is TRBJ2-3, with D perhaps matching TRBD2 (5 bases). The V gene lost 0 bases and the J gene lost 0 bases, with 13 bases spanning the gap. The CDR3 consists of 17 residues. Germline V CDR1 and CDR2: LGHNA, YNFKEQ.

The chain is built from TRBV6-2 or TRBV6-3 and TRBJ1-2, with no clear D. Trimming removed 0 bases at V and 2 bases at J, with 7 bases between. Looked up from germline, CDR1 is MNHEY and CDR2 is SVGEGT. The CDR3 spans 14 residues. The CDR3 loop reads CASSYSAENYGYTF. The CDR3, as DNA: TGTGCCAGCAGTTACTCGGCAGAAAACTATGGCTACACCTTC.

The chain links TRBV27 to TRBJ2-7; 8 nucleotides line up with TRBD1. The CDR3 sequence is 16 residues long. Unmatched junction bases numbered 12, after V lost 5 bases and J lost 3 bases. The germline V gene has CDR1 MNHEY and CDR2 SMNVEV (reference sequence). In nucleotides, the CDR3 is TGTGCCAGCAGTACATCGACAGGGGCCCGATACTACGAGCAGTACTTC. Translation gives CASSTSTGARYYEQYF.

This chain connects TRBV19 to TRBJ2-2; TRBD1 is a possible D gene (7 bases). Trimming left V 5 bases short and J 4 bases short, with 14 bases between. Germline V gene sequence: CDR1 LNHDA, CDR2 SQIVND (reference sequence). This CDR3 contains 15 residues. The CDR3 here is CASSPGTAGTGELFF. The CDR3 DNA follows: TGTGCCAGTAGTCCCGGGACAGCGGGCACCGGGGAGCTGTTTTTT.

The chain carries TRBV10-3 and TRBJ2-7; a weak D match, TRBD2 (5 bases). The CDR3 has 12 residues. CDR1 and CDR2 from the germline V gene are ENHRY and SYGVKD. The V end lost 5 bases, the J end lost 3 bases, and 8 bases lay between the germline ends. The CDR3 region is CAISHGDYEQYF. The CDR3 nucleotides read TGTGCCATCAGTCACGGGGACTACGAGCAGTACTTC.

This clone has a single count. The chain has TRBV11-2 and TRBJ2-7; 7 bases match TRBD1. The CDR3 is 15 amino acids. V trimming: 1 base; J trimming: 1 base; junction bases outside the gene matches: 4. Per germline, CDR1 SGHAT and CDR2 FQNNGV. CDR3 amino acids: CASSLGRGYSYEQYF. The CDR3 DNA reads as TGTGCCAGCAGCTTAGGCAGGGGGTATTCCTACGAGCAGTACTTC.

This chain joins TRBV10-3 and TRBJ1-2; D not certain. The germline V and J ends were trimmed by 6 bases and 7 bases, with 12 bases remaining between them. Germline V gives CDR1 ENHRY, CDR2 SYGVKD. This CDR3 region has 12 residues. The CDR3 region has the DNA TGTGCCATCAGGCAGGTCGCTATTGGCTACACCTTC. It codes for CAIRQVAIGYTF.